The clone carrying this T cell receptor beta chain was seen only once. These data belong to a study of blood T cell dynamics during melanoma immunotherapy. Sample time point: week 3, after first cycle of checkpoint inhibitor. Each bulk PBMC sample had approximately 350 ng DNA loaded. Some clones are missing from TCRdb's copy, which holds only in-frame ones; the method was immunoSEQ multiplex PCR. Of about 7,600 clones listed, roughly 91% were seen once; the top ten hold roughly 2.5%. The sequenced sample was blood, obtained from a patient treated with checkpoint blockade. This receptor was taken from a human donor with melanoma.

DNA of the CDR3: TGTGCCAGCTCACCCCCTCTAATCAGAACTGAAGCTTTCTTT. Protein sequence: CASSPPLIRTEAFF. This rearrangement joins TRBV18 to TRBJ1-1; D unresolved. V was trimmed by 3 bases and J by 5 bases, leaving 13 bases between them. Germline assignment: CDR1 KGHSH and CDR2 LQKENI. The CDR3 spans 14 residues.